The 25 T cell receptor beta chains in this list originate from one sample, sequenced in a study of T-cell memory formation after mild COVID-19. Via MiXCR, TCRdb re-called the 5' RACE reads, giving one row per CDR3 protein. The top ten clones hold around 7.8% of a sample with about 560,000 distinct CDR3 sequences, roughly 17% of them seen once. Specimen: PBMCs or a T cell subset sorted from them (not recorded which). The source is an adult woman who had mild COVID-19 (a few samples of this study predate the infection). Cell type and time point are not known.

The chain couples TRBV15 to TRBJ2-1; D tentatively fits TRBD1 or TRBD2 (6 bases each). Looked up from germline, CDR1 is LNHNV and CDR2 is YYDKDF (reference sequence). V gave up 5 bases and J gave up 7 bases, with 12 bases separating them. CDR3 length: 13 residues. CDR3 nucleotide sequence: TGTGCCACCAGCCTAGGGGGGCGGAATGAGCAGTTCTTC. Protein product: CATSLGGRNEQFF.

This clonotype was counted at least ten times. The chain recombines TRBV10-3 with TRBJ1-3, with 7 positions matching TRBD1. V gave up 10 bases and J gave up 6 bases; unmatched junction bases: 3. This CDR3 contains 11 residues. The germline V gene encodes CDR1 ENHRY and CDR2 SYGVKD. Here the CDR3 reads CATGQANTIYF. The CDR3 bases are TGTGCCACAGGACAGGCAAACACCATATATTTT.

This clonotype has only a few counts. The V and J genes are TRBV20-1 and TRBJ2-1, with TRBD2 matching over 9 bases. Germline loops: CDR1 DFQATT, CDR2 SNEGSKA (reference sequence). Unmatched junction bases numbered 9, after V lost 0 bases and J lost 9 bases. This CDR3 has 15 amino acids. The CDR3 loop is CSAREWAGGPPEQFF. Written as DNA, the CDR3 is TGCAGTGCTAGAGAGTGGGCGGGGGGGCCCCCTGAGCAGTTCTTC.

The chain joins TRBV4-2 to TRBJ2-7; tentatively, D is TRBD1 (6 bases). There are 18 residues in the CDR3. The V end lost 5 bases, the J end lost 4 bases, and 27 bases lay between the germline ends. Germline V gene data show CDR1 as LGHNA and CDR2 as YNFKEQ. In DNA form, the CDR3 reads TGTGCCAGCAGCTACTACAGGGTGACCGTACAAAATGATTACGAGCAGTACTTC. This translates into CASSYYRVTVQNDYEQYF.

A few counts support this clonotype. The chain has TRBV12-3 or TRBV12-4 and TRBJ2-1; tentative D call: TRBD2 (5 bases). This CDR3 spans 15 amino acids. V was clipped by 3 bases and J by 8 bases, with 17 bases between them. The CDR3, as DNA: TGTGCCAGCAGTTTGTGGCTAGCCAGCCGGCATGAGCAGTTCTTC. It codes for CASSLWLASRHEQFF.

The rearrangement links TRBV9 to TRBJ2-1; a weak D match, TRBD2 (7 bases). CDR3 size: 17 residues. Germline CDR1 SGDLS, CDR2 YYNGEE. Trimming cost V 0 bases and J 5 bases, with 18 bases left between them. For the CDR3, the DNA is TGTGCCAGCAGCGTAGCTGGCGGGGGCCTCCCCAACAATGAGCAGTTCTTC. The encoded protein is CASSVAGGGLPNNEQFF.

The chain is built from TRBV15 and TRBJ1-2; D perhaps matches TRBD1 (5 bases). The ends were cut back, 0 bases at V and 4 bases at J, with 12 bases in the middle. The germline V gene encodes CDR1 LNHNV and CDR2 YYDKDF (reference sequence). There are 15 residues in the CDR3. The chain's CDR3 is CATSRDHDSPYGYTF. CDR3 DNA sequence: TGTGCCACCAGCAGAGATCATGACAGCCCCTATGGCTACACCTTC. Filled out from reference TRBV15 and TRBJ1-2, the complete variable domain reads DAMVIQNPRYQVTQFGKPVTLSCSQTLNHNVMYWYQQKSSQAPKLLFHYYDKDFNNEADTPDNFQSRRPNTSFCFLDIRSPGLGDTAMYLCATSRDHDSPYGYTFGSGTRLTVV.

This clonotype showed up many times. The chain links TRBV7-8 to TRBJ2-7; 11 bases are shared with TRBD1. Trimming at V came to 1 base and at J to 5 bases, leaving 4 bases not matched to a gene. This CDR3 is built from 15 residues. Germline V gene lookup returns CDR1 SGHVS and CDR2 FQNEAQ. CDR3 residues: CASSLVDRGLNEQYF. The CDR3 bases are TGTGCCAGCAGCTTAGTGGACAGGGGGCTGAACGAGCAGTACTTC.

This chain joins TRBV20-1 and TRBJ2-1; 15 nucleotides align to TRBD2. Germline CDR1 reads DFQATT; CDR2 reads SNEGSKA (reference sequence). This CDR3 region has 18 residues. Trimming took 3 bases from V and 4 from J; bases not matched to a gene: 10. The CDR3: CSARGLAGGYGSYNEQFF. In DNA form, the CDR3 reads TGCAGTGCTAGGGGACTAGCGGGAGGTTATGGTTCGTACAATGAGCAGTTCTTC.

In its sample, this clonotype was seen a few times. The V and J genes are TRBV6-2 or TRBV6-3 and TRBJ2-5; D remains ambiguous. The V gene lost 6 bases and the J gene lost 5 bases, with 19 bases spanning the gap. This CDR3 region has 15 residues. Germline V gene data show CDR1 as MNHEY and CDR2 as SVGEGT. The CDR3 region is CASRLDSQGLETQYF. In DNA, the CDR3 is TGTGCCAGCAGGCTAGACTCCCAAGGGTTGGAGACCCAGTACTTC.

This chain links TRBV5-6 with TRBJ1-2; 9 nucleotides align to TRBD1. This CDR3 is built from 14 residues. V was pared by 2 bases and J by 7 bases, with 6 bases of the junction left unmatched. The germline V gene encodes CDR1 SGHDT and CDR2 YYEEEE. CDR3 protein: CASSLQGAVRGYTF. CDR3 DNA: TGTGCCAGCAGCTTACAGGGGGCTGTGCGTGGCTACACCTTC.

The V call is TRBV29-1, the J call TRBJ2-7; D is perhaps TRBD2 (6 bases). Trimming took off 4 bases at V and 1 base at J, with 17 bases between the two ends. Germline values: CDR1 SQVTM, CDR2 ANQGSEA. This CDR3 is built from 15 residues. The CDR3, as DNA: TGCAGCGTTGCTCTCTGGGGGGTCGAATCCTACGAGCAGTACTTC. Residues: CSVALWGVESYEQYF.

The chain couples TRBV4-2 to TRBJ2-7; TRBD1 matches at 9 bases. Per the germline V gene, CDR1 is LGHNA and CDR2 is YNFKEQ. Trimming removed 4 bases from V and 4 bases from J; junction bases left unmatched: 5. The CDR3 runs to 14 residues. CDR3 nucleotides: TGTGCCAGCAGCCGTGGGACAGGGAAATACGAGCAGTACTTC. It encodes CASSRGTGKYEQYF.

This clonotype was recorded a few times. This chain's CDR3 is CASSWTGADSPLHF. The DNA of the CDR3 is TGCGCCAGCAGCTGGACAGGGGCCGATTCACCCCTCCACTTT. The chain combines TRBV5-1 with TRBJ1-6, with 9 positions matching TRBD1. This CDR3 has 14 amino acids. With 3 bases clipped from V and 8 bases from J, the junction kept 3 bases outside the gene matches. The germline V gene encodes CDR1 SGHRS and CDR2 YFSETQ.

V and J are TRBV29-1 and TRBJ2-3, with 8 nucleotides matching TRBD1. Trimming cost V 7 bases and J 2 bases; bases outside gene matches: 8. The germline V gene has CDR1 SQVTM and CDR2 ANQGSEA. The CDR3 is made up of 14 amino acids. The CDR3 sequence is CSAGTGGDTDTQYF. The CDR3, as DNA: TGCAGCGCTGGGACAGGTGGGGACACAGATACGCAGTATTTT.

V and J are TRBV5-1 and TRBJ2-7; D possibly corresponds to TRBD2 (6 bases). CDR3 length equals 15 residues. The V and J ends lost 7 bases and 3 bases respectively, with 20 bases between them. Germline-derived CDR1 and CDR2 are SGHRS and YFSETQ. The CDR3 coding sequence is TGCGCCAGCTACCCGGGACTCTACGGAAGCTACGAGCAGTACTTC. It translates to CASYPGLYGSYEQYF.

The chain combines TRBV9 with TRBJ1-1; the D is unclear. V was trimmed by 3 bases and J by 1 base, leaving 10 bases between them. Germline V gives CDR1 SGDLS, CDR2 YYNGEE. The CDR3 is made up of 14 amino acids. This CDR3 is CASSEDNSNTEAFF. CDR3 coding DNA: TGTGCCAGCAGCGAAGATAACTCGAACACTGAAGCTTTCTTT.

This clonotype has just a few counts. The chain joins TRBV30 to TRBJ2-7; unclear D gene. V lost 0 bases and J 6 bases, leaving 9 bases between the germline ends. Germline CDR1 is GTSNPN and CDR2 is SVGIG (reference sequence). The CDR3 has 12 amino acids. Written as DNA, the CDR3 is TGTGCCTGGAGTGTGGGAAGGGTCGAGCAGTACTTC. Protein product: CAWSVGRVEQYF.

V gene TRBV9 combines with J gene TRBJ1-6; possibly TRBD1 for D (6 bases). This CDR3 has 15 residues. V lost 0 bases and J lost 8, with 12 bases in between. In germline, CDR1 is SGDLS, CDR2 YYNGEE. CDR3 DNA: TGTGCCAGCAGCGTAGATGCAGGGGAGTATTCACCCCTCCACTTT. Translated: CASSVDAGEYSPLHF.

This clonotype was detected a few times. The rearrangement links TRBV29-1 to TRBJ2-1; D might be TRBD1 (7 bases). V was trimmed by 4 bases and J by 0 bases, leaving 13 bases between them. Germline V gene lookup returns CDR1 SQVTM and CDR2 ANQGSEA. This CDR3 is built from 15 residues. The CDR3 reads CSVVEGASSYNEQFF. The CDR3 DNA follows: TGCAGCGTTGTGGAGGGGGCGAGCTCCTACAATGAGCAGTTCTTC.

The chain couples TRBV29-1 to TRBJ2-7; D unresolved. V gave up 4 bases and J gave up 3 bases, with 7 bases separating them. Germline V gives CDR1 SQVTM, CDR2 ANQGSEA. The CDR3 is 11 amino acids. DNA of the CDR3: TGCAGCGTTGTACCTCTCTACGAGCAGTACTTC. Its protein is CSVVPLYEQYF.

The chain has TRBV6-5 and TRBJ2-1; TRBD2 matches at 9 bases. The CDR3 spans 16 residues. Trimming cost V 6 bases and J 1 base; bases outside gene matches: 7. Looked up from germline, CDR1 is MNHEY and CDR2 is SVGAGI. The CDR3 loop reads CASSLNSGSSYNEQFF. The CDR3 DNA sequence: TGTGCCAGCAGCCTAAATAGCGGGAGTTCCTACAATGAGCAGTTCTTC.

The CDR3 region has the DNA TGTGCCAGCAGTCCATTCAGGGGGGGGCCAGATACGCAGTATTTT. Amino acids: CASSPFRGGPDTQYF. The chain couples TRBV12-3 or TRBV12-4 to TRBJ2-3; D may match TRBD1 or TRBD2 (7 bases each). The germline V and J ends were trimmed by 5 bases and 4 bases, with 16 bases remaining between them. This CDR3 region has 15 residues.

The count of this clonotype is one. The chain employs TRBV6-4 and TRBJ2-1, with D possibly matching TRBD1 (5 bases). The CDR3 covers 15 residues. CDR1 and CDR2 from the germline V gene are MRHNA and SNTAGT. With 8 bases removed from V and 0 bases from J, the gap between germline ends came to 14 bases. CDR3 sequence (DNA): TGTGCCAGCCGCAGGGATCCAAGCTCCTACAATGAGCAGTTCTTC. Amino acids: CASRRDPSSYNEQFF.

This clonotype was counted only a few times. The V call is TRBV27, the J call TRBJ2-7; tentatively, D is TRBD1 or TRBD2 (6 bases each). The V and J ends lost 6 bases and 5 bases respectively, with 14 bases between them. Looked up from germline, CDR1 is MNHEY and CDR2 is SMNVEV (reference sequence). The CDR3 consists of 13 residues. CDR3 in DNA: TGTGCCAGCAGCCTAGGGGGGACCAACGAGCAGTACTTC. Its protein product is CASSLGGTNEQYF.